This TCR beta chain appears in the sequencing data of a study of blood T cells in healthy people across ages. Next came a second PCR, run for about 6 to 11 cycles, which used a sample-barcoded 5' primer along with a J-beta primer mix. Every sample returned 2.5 million or more CDR3-containing paired-end reads. Each CDR3 protein gets one entry after TCRdb re-called the 5' RACE reads with MiXCR. The table lists over 1.5 million distinct CDR3 sequences, about 49% of them singletons. There are 15 residues in the CDR3. Germline V lookup: CDR1 SGDLS, CDR2 YYNGEE. With 4 bases removed from V and 3 bases from J, the gap between germline ends came to 15 bases.

The chain has TRBV9 and TRBJ2-3, with D perhaps being TRBD1 or TRBD2 (6 bases each). The source is a woman aged 40-49 years in good health. Specimen: blood. CDR3 DNA sequence: TGTGCCAGCAGCAAGGGGGGCAGCGATACAGATACGCAGTATTTT. Translating gives CASSKGGSDTDTQYF.